Following are 28 T cell receptor beta chains from one sample sequenced in a study of control samples from healthy donors and cancer patients. TCRdb's copy holds only in-frame clones and misses some; the assay was immunoSEQ multiplex PCR. The sample records approximately 180,000 clones, 94% being singletons. Sequenced input: blood. These receptors all come from a woman aged 18-29 years in good health.

About this clone itself: Other DNA sequences in this specimen translate into the identical CDR3. The CDR3 sequence: CASSSQGNTEAFF. CDR3 in DNA: TGTGCCAGCAGCTCCCAGGGGAACACTGAAGCTTTCTTT. The gene calls are TRBV11-2 and TRBJ1-1, with a weak D call TRBD1 (5 bases). Trimming removed 4 bases at V and 1 base at J, with 7 bases between. Looked up from germline, CDR1 is SGHAT and CDR2 is FQNNGV. The CDR3 runs 13 residues. Full variable domain (outside the CDR3, taken from reference TRBV11-2 and TRBJ1-1): EAGVAQSPRYKIIEKRQSVAFWCNPISGHATLYWYQQILGQGPKLLIQFQNNGVVDDSQLPKDRFSAERLKGVDSTLKIQPAKLEDSAVYLCASSSQGNTEAFFGQGTRLTVV.

The J gene is TRBJ1-4, the V gene TRBV6-5; TRBD1 matches at 8 bases. CDR3 length: 15 amino acids. The germline CDR1 and CDR2 sequences are MNHEY and SVGAGI. Losses at the gene ends were 5 bases for V and 4 bases for J; bases not matched to a gene: 6. CDR3 residues: CASSQGARGNEKLFF. The CDR3 nucleotides read TGTGCCAGCAGTCAGGGGGCGCGGGGTAATGAAAAACTGTTTTTT.

This rearrangement joins TRBV9 to TRBJ2-2, with TRBD1 as a possible D gene (6 bases). V lost 5 bases to trimming and J lost 4 bases, with 12 bases between them. Per the germline V gene, CDR1 is SGDLS and CDR2 is YYNGEE. The CDR3 spans 14 residues. The CDR3 sequence: CASRDTGSTGELFF. CDR3 DNA sequence: TGTGCCAGCAGGGATACAGGGTCCACCGGGGAGCTGTTTTTT.

The chain has TRBV28 and TRBJ2-7; D ambiguous. Between the trimmed V and J ends, which lost 10 bases and 6 bases, there was a span of 19 bases. The germline V gene has CDR1 MDHEN and CDR2 SYDVKM. This CDR3 is built from 13 residues. The chain's CDR3 is CATGRDLKPEQYF. As DNA, the CDR3 is TGTGCCACCGGGCGCGATTTGAAACCCGAGCAGTACTTC.

The rearrangement links TRBV10-3 to TRBJ1-1; unclear D gene. The CDR3 extends over 12 amino acids. Germline CDR1 ENHRY, CDR2 SYGVKD. The V gene lost 3 bases and the J gene lost 10 bases, with 12 bases spanning the gap. CDR3 amino acids: CAISDRTLVAFF. The CDR3 DNA is TGTGCCATCAGTGACAGAACACTGGTAGCTTTCTTT.

The rearrangement uses TRBV27 and TRBJ2-2; D not certain. Trimming cost V 6 bases and J 0 bases, with 11 bases left between them. Germline V CDR1 and CDR2: MNHEY, SMNVEV (reference sequence). This CDR3 is built from 15 residues. The CDR3 DNA sequence: TGTGCCAGCAGGGCGTCCCAGGCGAACACCGGGGAGCTGTTTTTT. The encoded protein is CASRASQANTGELFF.

V is TRBV19 and J is TRBJ2-3; 10 bases align to TRBD2. This CDR3 is 15 amino acids long. Germline lookup yields CDR1 LNHDA and CDR2 SQIVND (reference sequence). With 7 bases clipped from V and 1 base from J, the junction kept 5 bases outside the gene matches. Written as DNA, the CDR3 is TGTGCCAGTACTCCGGGACTAGCGCGCACAGATACGCAGTATTTT. This encodes CASTPGLARTDTQYF.

The rearrangement uses TRBV2 and TRBJ1-5, with a weak D call TRBD1 (6 bases). The ends were cut back, 1 base at V and 5 bases at J, with 9 bases in the middle. The CDR3 has 14 residues. Per germline, CDR1 SNHLY and CDR2 FYNNEI. CDR3 sequence reads: CASSEEQGDQPQHF. CDR3 sequence (DNA): TGTGCCAGCAGTGAAGAACAGGGAGATCAGCCCCAGCATTTT.

This chain joins TRBV27 and TRBJ2-5; 10 positions match TRBD1. This CDR3 has 14 residues. Per germline, CDR1 MNHEY and CDR2 SMNVEV (reference sequence). V shed 3 bases, J shed 5 bases, and the junction held 3 bases outside the gene matches. The CDR3 region has the DNA TGTGCCAGCAGTTTGGGACAGGGGAGGGAGACCCAGTACTTC. This codes for CASSLGQGRETQYF.

The V gene is TRBV2, the J gene TRBJ1-5; 9 bases match TRBD1. The CDR3 extends over 16 amino acids. J lost 7 bases, V lost 6 bases, and 13 bases had no gene match. Per the germline V gene, CDR1 is SNHLY and CDR2 is FYNNEI. The chain's CDR3 is CASSGTGPGVGQPQHF. For the CDR3, the DNA is TGTGCCAGCAGCGGGACAGGGCCCGGCGTAGGGCAGCCCCAGCATTTT.

The chain carries TRBV3-1 (or the pseudogene TRBV3-2) and TRBJ1-6; D not certain. V was cut by 0 bases and J by 0 bases, with 6 bases left in between. This CDR3 is built from 16 residues. CDR1 is LGHDT and CDR2 is YNNKEL in the germline V gene (reference sequence). CDR3 sequence reads: CASSQESSSYNSPLHF. The CDR3 nucleotides read TGTGCCAGCAGCCAAGAGTCCAGCTCCTATAATTCACCCCTCCACTTT.

As concerns this clone: At the DNA level, this CDR3 is encoded by other sequences in the same sample as well. The chain combines TRBV11-3 with TRBJ1-5; D perhaps matches TRBD1 (6 bases). The germline V gene has CDR1 SGHNT and CDR2 YENEEA. The CDR3 is 16 amino acids. With 4 bases removed from V and 7 bases from J, the gap between germline ends came to 20 bases. CDR3 sequence (DNA): TGTGCCAGCAGCTCCCGGAGGGGGGCATGGGACCAGCCCCAGCATTTT. Translated, it gives CASSSRRGAWDQPQHF.

The chain joins TRBV25-1 to TRBJ2-1, with 7 positions matching TRBD2. Germline-derived CDR1 and CDR2 are MGHDK and SYGVNS. This CDR3 is built from 17 residues. Losses at the gene ends were 1 base for V and 11 bases for J; bases not matched to a gene: 17. The CDR3 coding sequence is TGTGCCAGCAGTGAATGGGGAGCGGGGCGCCTCGAAAGGAAGCAGTTCTTC. Residues: CASSEWGAGRLERKQFF.

The chain couples TRBV27 to TRBJ2-7; 9 positions match TRBD1. Germline CDR1 is MNHEY and CDR2 is SMNVEV (reference sequence). Trimming took 1 base from V and 7 from J; bases not matched to a gene: 8. This CDR3 is 15 amino acids long. In DNA form, the CDR3 reads TGTGCCAGCAGTTTATGGGGACAGGGTGCGAATGAGCAGTACTTC. Its protein is CASSLWGQGANEQYF.

The rearrangement links TRBV4-3 to TRBJ2-2, with D perhaps TRBD1 (5 bases). Germline V gene lookup returns CDR1 LGHNA and CDR2 YSLEER. V lost 0 bases and J lost 6, with 11 bases in between. This CDR3 has 15 residues. CDR3 protein: CASSQEQGLAGELFF. The DNA of the CDR3 is TGCGCCAGCAGCCAAGAGCAGGGTTTGGCCGGGGAGCTGTTTTTT.

V and J are TRBV11-2 and TRBJ1-1; TRBD1 matches 9 bases. Germline assignment: CDR1 SGHAT and CDR2 FQNNGV. This CDR3 spans 15 amino acids. V trimming: 3 bases; J trimming: 4 bases; junction bases outside the gene matches: 6. CDR3 bases: TGTGCCAGCAGCTTTACACAGGGGGCTGGCACTGAAGCTTTCTTT. It translates to CASSFTQGAGTEAFF.

This clone showed up just once. This chain joins TRBV19 and TRBJ1-2; D ambiguous. V was pared by 6 bases and J by 5 bases, with 13 bases between. The CDR3 is made up of 13 amino acids. Germline V gives CDR1 LNHDA, CDR2 SQIVND (reference sequence). The CDR3 reads CASSIETGYGYTF. CDR3 nucleotides: TGTGCCAGTAGCATCGAAACGGGGTATGGCTACACCTTC. Supplemented by reference TRBV19 and TRBJ1-2, the full variable domain reads DGGITQSPKYLFRKEGQNVTLSCEQNLNHDAMYWYRQDPGQGLRLIYYSQIVNDFQKGDIAEGYSVSREKKESFPLTVTSAQKNPTAFYLCASSIETGYGYTFGSGTRLTVV.

The chain couples TRBV18 to TRBJ1-1, with 8 bases matching TRBD1. The CDR3 has 15 residues. The germline V gene encodes CDR1 KGHSH and CDR2 LQKENI. J gave up 0 bases and V 2 bases, and 2 bases lay outside the gene matches. CDR3 nucleotide sequence: TGTGCCAGCTCACCAACAGGGGGAATGAACACTGAAGCTTTCTTT. Encoded protein: CASSPTGGMNTEAFF.

V usage is TRBV10-3 and J usage is TRBJ2-2; 9 bases align to TRBD1. The V and J ends lost 6 bases and 5 bases, in that order; junction bases with no gene match: 7. The germline V gene has CDR1 ENHRY and CDR2 SYGVKD. The CDR3 totals 15 residues. For the CDR3, the DNA is TGTGCCATCAGCCCGGGACAGGGAGGTACCGGGGAGCTGTTTTTT. This sequence encodes CAISPGQGGTGELFF.

This clone was seen only a few times. The same CDR3 arises from other DNA sequences in this sample as well. The chain is built from TRBV6-6 and TRBJ2-2, with 13 bases matching TRBD2. The V and J ends lost 5 bases and 3 bases, in that order; junction bases with no gene match: 6. CDR3 length: 17 residues. CDR1 and CDR2 (germline): MNHNY, SVGAGI (reference sequence). DNA for the CDR3: TGTGCCAGCAGTCCACTAGCGGGGGGGGAAGACACCGGGGAGCTGTTTTTT. Protein sequence: CASSPLAGGEDTGELFF.

J is TRBJ1-1 and V is TRBV6-2 or TRBV6-3; D uncertain. Germline V gives CDR1 MNHEY, CDR2 SVGEGT. This CDR3 has 12 residues. With 0 bases removed from V and 11 bases from J, the gap between germline ends came to 10 bases. The chain's CDR3 is CASSYSEGTAFF. The CDR3 coding sequence is TGTGCCAGCAGTTACTCAGAAGGCACGGCTTTCTTT.

The chain links TRBV12-3 or TRBV12-4 to TRBJ1-6; 9 bases map to TRBD1. This CDR3 has 12 amino acids. The ends lost 5 bases at V and 11 bases at J; junction bases unmatched: 1. The CDR3 loop is CASSNRGPPLHF. As DNA, the CDR3 is TGTGCCAGCAGTAACAGGGGGCCACCCCTCCACTTT.

The chain recombines TRBV7-2 with TRBJ1-1; D not resolved. Germline CDR1 SGHTA, CDR2 FQGNSA. The CDR3 is 16 residues long. V was cut by 2 bases and J by 1 base, with 14 bases left in between. CDR3 nucleotides: TGTGCCAGCAGCTTAATCTTGGGGAGTAGGAACACTGAAGCTTTCTTT. This sequence encodes CASSLILGSRNTEAFF.

The rearrangement links TRBV12-5 to TRBJ2-7, with D perhaps matching TRBD1 (5 bases). The CDR3 spans 12 residues. CDR1 and CDR2 from the germline V gene are LGHNT and FRNRAP. V lost 1 base, J lost 6 bases, and 7 bases lay in between. The CDR3 DNA follows: TGTGCTAGTGGTTTGGGACAGATCGAGCAGTACTTC. It is translated as CASGLGQIEQYF.

CDR3 loop: CASSLGFPLGGYTF. CDR3 bases: TGTGCCAGCAGTTTAGGGTTCCCCCTGGGGGGCTACACCTTC. The chain is built from TRBV28 and TRBJ1-2; D not certain. V was cut by 2 bases and J by 8 bases, with 15 bases left in between. There are 14 residues in the CDR3. CDR1 and CDR2 (germline): MDHEN, SYDVKM.

V gene TRBV9 combines with J gene TRBJ2-7; TRBD2 matches 11 bases. CDR3 size: 14 residues. Germline assignment: CDR1 SGDLS and CDR2 YYNGEE. The trim removed 3 bases at V and 3 bases at J, leaving 2 bases unmatched. CDR3 region: CASSATSGSYEQYF. In DNA, the CDR3 is TGTGCCAGCAGCGCCACTAGCGGGAGCTACGAGCAGTACTTC.

This clone was seen once. The V gene is TRBV6-2 or TRBV6-3, the J gene TRBJ2-7, with 8 bases that match TRBD1. Germline assignment: CDR1 MNHEY and CDR2 SVGEGT. The CDR3 totals 16 residues. Trimming at V came to 2 bases and at J to 6 bases, leaving 12 bases not matched to a gene. The DNA of the CDR3 is TGTGCCAGCAGTTACGTGGGAGCAGGGGGCGCGGGCGAGCAGTACTTC. Its protein is CASSYVGAGGAGEQYF.

The gene calls are TRBV19 and TRBJ2-6, with D possibly matching TRBD1 (5 bases). V lost 1 base, J lost 2 bases, and 15 bases lay in between. CDR3 size: 18 residues. The germline CDR1 and CDR2 sequences are LNHDA and SQIVND (reference sequence). This CDR3 is CASSIGQGRFAGANVLTF. DNA for the CDR3: TGTGCCAGTAGTATAGGGCAGGGTAGGTTTGCTGGGGCCAACGTCCTGACTTTC.